This TCR beta chain comes out of a study of human T cells and chemical hapten exposure. Study at large: An area of 2 cm by approximately 2.1 cm on upper inner arm skin received 2% DPC for sensitization.

The germline gives CDR1 MNHEY, CDR2 SMNVEV (reference sequence). The CDR3 contains 17 residues. V shed 2 bases and J shed 7 bases, with 21 bases lying between them. Indicated time point: patch test 1, 2 weeks after DPC sensitization. Noted treatment: therapeutic diphenylcyclopropenone sensitization with weekly scalp DPC. Using its own MiXCR run on the RACE reads, TCRdb lists one record per CDR3 protein. The sample has around 340,000 distinct CDR3 sequences; around 6.9% are singletons. Specimen: whole blood, collected in connection with sensitization to the hapten diphenylcyclopropenone (DPC). The chain couples TRBV27 to TRBJ2-1; possible D gene TRBD2, 7 bases. The receptor comes from a woman aged 18-29 years with alopecia areata. Some clones in this sample may be carry-over from other donors' samples. CDR3 sequence reads: CASSLTLVGGRSNEQFF. The CDR3, as DNA: TGTGCCAGCAGTTTAACGTTGGTGGGGGGGCGAAGTAATGAGCAGTTCTTC.